This T cell receptor beta chain was retrieved from a study of regulatory T cells in long-lasting Graves disease. Study-wide findings and caveats: Persistent cases favored TRBV28, TRBJ1-2 and TRBJ2-5.

This clonotype was found a few times. What it recognizes is unknown. The ends lost 4 bases at V and 2 bases at J; junction bases unmatched: 17. Germline CDR1 reads SGHDT; CDR2 reads YYEEEE. This CDR3 contains 18 residues. Time point here: newly diagnosed GD, antithyroid drugs for less than 3 months. Extracted RNA from PBMCs served as the source of the TCR library. Library construction for TCR beta used iRepertoire HTBI primers and Arm-PCR of CDR3 regions. The authors' processing: The samples included 60 to 65 TRBV and approximately 15 TRBJ segments. TCRdb called the multiplex PCR reads again in MiXCR, with one record for every CDR3 protein. Clone size and V and J calls follow TCRdb, not the original study. The sample has 400,000 to 500,000 distinct CDR3 sequences; approximately 16% are singletons. The sample was also reused in another study, on T cells in Graves' hyperthyroidism and ophthalmopathy.

This TCR derives from a woman aged 40 to 50 with Graves disease. The gene calls are TRBV5-6 and TRBJ1-2, with 7 bases identical to TRBD1. The sequencing used peripheral blood mononuclear cells (PBMCs), collected at new diagnosis, from a patient treated with antithyroid drugs. DNA for the CDR3: TGTGCCAGCAGCCTAGGACAGGCCTACTTAACCCTCAACTATGGCTACACCTTC. This encodes CASSLGQAYLTLNYGYTF.